Listed below are T cell receptor beta chains from one sample, sequenced in a study of blood T cell repertoires in COVID-19. Assay used: immunoSEQ multiplex PCR; TCRdb lists only in-frame clones, some missing. This sample has some 170,000 clones, with roughly four fifths found just once. Material: peripheral blood. These receptors originate from a woman between 40 and 50 years old with COVID-19, enrolled during active disease. CDR3s include the opening cysteine and the closing phenylalanine or tryptophan. A D gene is named only where the DNA matches it firmly. Not all rows give a size; the values are once, few, many and, for expanded clones, a class.

D gene | J gene | clone size | V gene | CDR3 protein | CDR3 DNA
. | TRBJ1-4 | . | TRBV18 | CASSGPGGVEDEKLFF | TGTGCCAGCTCAGGGCCTGGCGGGGTAGAAGATGAAAAACTGTTTTTT
. | TRBJ2-5 | . | TRBV6-5 | CASGTRQETQYF | TGTGCCAGCGGGACACGTCAAGAGACCCAGTACTTC
. | TRBJ2-2 | . | TRBV10-2 | CASLPRDSNTGELFF | TGCGCCAGCCTCCCCCGAGATTCGAACACCGGGGAGCTGTTTTTT
. | TRBJ2-5 | . | TRBV6-2/TRBV6-3 | CASSYGSSETQYF | TGTGCCAGCAGTTATGGGAGCTCGGAGACCCAGTACTTC
TRBD2 | TRBJ2-7 | . | TRBV6-5 | CASNLAGDGREQYF | TGTGCCAGCAACCTCGCGGGAGACGGGCGCGAGCAGTACTTC
TRBD1 | TRBJ1-4 | once | TRBV4-2 | CASSQDVGTGGEKLFF | TGTGCCAGCAGCCAAGATGTGGGGACAGGGGGTGAAAAACTGTTTTTT
TRBD1 | TRBJ1-5 | . | TRBV28 | CASSLQTGRNQPQHF | TGTGCCAGCAGTTTACAGACAGGGAGGAATCAGCCCCAGCATTTT
. | TRBJ2-1 | . | TRBV6-5 | CASSYPPGNEQFF | TGTGCCAGCAGTTACCCCCCAGGCAATGAGCAGTTCTTC
. | TRBJ2-7 | few | TRBV5-6 | CASSYASRPYEQYF | TGTGCCAGCAGCTATGCTAGCAGACCCTACGAGCAGTACTTC
. | TRBJ1-5 | . | TRBV27 | CASSRGAQGANQPQHF | TGTGCCAGCAGCCGTGGAGCTCAGGGCGCCAATCAGCCCCAGCATTTT
TRBD1 | TRBJ1-5 | . | TRBV6-2/TRBV6-3 | CASSWDRSQPQHF | TGTGCCAGCAGTTGGGACAGGTCCCAGCCCCAGCATTTT
. | TRBJ1-2 | . | TRBV7-9 | CASSLRQGGVNYGYTF | TGTGCCAGCAGCTTACGCCAAGGGGGGGTGAACTATGGCTACACCTTC
. | TRBJ1-3 | . | TRBV6-5 | CASSYSSAGTGNTIYF | TGTGCCAGCAGTTACTCCTCCGCAGGGACTGGAAACACCATATATTTT
TRBD2 | TRBJ2-1 | . | TRBV4-2 | CASSQWASGSYNEQFF | TGTGCCAGCAGCCAATGGGCTAGCGGCTCCTACAATGAGCAGTTCTTC
TRBD1 | TRBJ1-2 | . | TRBV18 | CASSPLSRTGGAAGYTF | TGTGCCAGCTCACCACTGTCCCGGACAGGGGGCGCGGCTGGCTACACCTTC
. | TRBJ1-1 | . | TRBV21-1 | CASSKPGEESPEAFF | TGTGCCAGCAGCAAACCAGGGGAAGAGAGCCCTGAAGCTTTCTTT
TRBD1 | TRBJ2-3 | once | TRBV7-6 | CASSARQGPTDTQYF | TGTGCCAGCAGCGCCCGACAGGGGCCCACAGATACGCAGTATTTT
. | TRBJ2-3 | . | TRBV6-2/TRBV6-3 | CASSYSTESSFSTDTQYF | TGTGCCAGCAGTTACTCGACTGAGTCGAGTTTCAGCACAGATACGCAGTATTTT
TRBD1 | TRBJ2-5 | . | TRBV7-6 | CASSLAGRGRGETQYF | TGTGCCAGCAGCCTCGCAGGAAGGGGGCGAGGAGAGACCCAGTACTTC
TRBD2 | TRBJ2-7 | . | TRBV27 | CASSLSIGRTYEQYF | TGTGCCAGCAGTTTATCAATCGGGAGGACCTACGAGCAGTACTTC
TRBD1 | TRBJ1-1 | . | TRBV6-5 | CASRTGKGRFTEAFF | TGTGCCAGCAGGACAGGGAAGGGACGATTCACTGAAGCTTTCTTT
. | TRBJ2-7 | . | TRBV11-2 | CASSLQGGYEQYF | TGTGCCAGCAGCTTACAGGGGGGCTACGAGCAGTACTTC
. | TRBJ2-3 | . | TRBV5-6 | CASNLNSLIHTDTQYF | TGTGCCAGCAACTTGAATTCGCTCATACACACAGATACGCAGTATTTT
TRBD2 | TRBJ2-7 | . | TRBV5-1 | CASKFRTSGQRDSYEQYF | TGCGCCAGCAAGTTCCGGACTAGCGGACAGCGGGACTCCTACGAGCAGTACTTC
TRBD1 | TRBJ2-1 | . | TRBV7-6 | CASSLYSVGTGYVNEQFF | TGTGCCAGCAGCTTATATTCTGTGGGGACAGGGTATGTCAATGAGCAGTTCTTC
TRBD2 | TRBJ2-1 | . | TRBV15 | CATSNPAGGPRYNEQFF | TGTGCCACCAGCAATCCAGCGGGGGGCCCCCGGTACAATGAGCAGTTCTTC
TRBD1 | TRBJ2-5 | . | TRBV3-1/TRBV3-2 | CASSREGAWYQETQYF | TGTGCCAGCAGCCGAGAGGGGGCATGGTACCAAGAGACCCAGTACTTC